These T cell receptor beta chains were read from a single sample in a study of cytomegalovirus exposure and HLA in healthy donors. The data were produced by immunoSEQ multiplex PCR, yet TCRdb's version contains in-frame clones alone and is incomplete. This sample has around 100,000 clones, with over 60% found just once. The sequencing input was PBMCs. The receptors shown here come from a woman in her forties in good health and CMV-seropositive. The CDR3 runs from the conserved cysteine through the conserved F or W. Fields, in order: D gene, clone size, V gene, J gene, CDR3 DNA, CDR3 protein. A D gene is named only where the DNA matches it firmly. Size is stated for part of the rows, as once, few or many counts, or as a class when the clone is expanded.

TRBD2	-	TRBV28	TRBJ2-1	TGTGCCAGCAGACTGGGAGGGATAGCTGCCGATGAGCAGTTCTTC	CASRLGGIAADEQFF
-	-	TRBV5-4	TRBJ2-7	TGTGCCAGCAGCTTGCGGGAGTGGGGCGAGCAGTACTTC	CASSLREWGEQYF
TRBD1	-	TRBV7-3	TRBJ2-7	TGTGCCAGCAGAAACTCCGGGACAGGGGAGGACGAGCAGTACTTC	CASRNSGTGEDEQYF
TRBD2	-	TRBV27	TRBJ2-1	TGTGCCAGCAGTACCACAACTCTGACAGGGGGGCGACTAGCGGGAGTCGGCAATGAGCAGTTCTTC	CASSTTTLTGGRLAGVGNEQFF
TRBD1	once	TRBV7-6	TRBJ2-2	TGTGCCAGCAGCCGACCCGGGACAGGGGGCACCGGGGAGCTGTTTTTT	CASSRPGTGGTGELFF
TRBD2	-	TRBV7-9	TRBJ2-1	TGTGCCAGCAGCTCCGGGACTAGCGGGAGGAGCTCCTACAATGAGCAGTTCTTC	CASSSGTSGRSSYNEQFF
-	-	TRBV7-2	TRBJ2-7	TGTGCCAGCAGCTCCAGGGGTAGCAAGGGACTATACGAGCAGTACTTC	CASSSRGSKGLYEQYF
-	-	TRBV7-9	TRBJ2-4	TGTGCCAGCAGCTTGGACACCCGTGATTCGTACTTC	CASSLDTRDSYF
-	-	TRBV12-2	TRBJ2-5	TGTGCAAGTCGCTTGCGCACTAGGCAAGAGACCCAGTACTTC	CASRLRTRQETQYF
TRBD2	-	TRBV6-6	TRBJ2-1	TGTGCCAGCAAGGGACTAGCGACTAATGAGCAGTTCTTC	CASKGLATNEQFF
TRBD1	once	TRBV6-1	TRBJ1-2	TGTGCCAGCAGGGGACAGGGGCGAGAGTTCGGGGGCTACACCTTC	CASRGQGREFGGYTF
TRBD1	-	TRBV30	TRBJ1-4	TGTGCCTGGAGTGTACCGCGGGACAGGGTAAATGAAAAACTGTTTTTT	CAWSVPRDRVNEKLFF
TRBD2	-	TRBV25-1	TRBJ2-3	TGTGCCAGCAGTGAATCTATCGCGGGAGACACAGATACGCAGTATTTT	CASSESIAGDTDTQYF
TRBD1	-	TRBV11-2	TRBJ2-5	TGTGCCAGCAGCCTAGGACAGGGTCCAGAGACCCAGTACTTC	CASSLGQGPETQYF
TRBD1	-	TRBV7-8	TRBJ1-2	TGTGCCAGCACCTCCTCTACAGGGGTCTATGGCTACACCTTC	CASTSSTGVYGYTF
TRBD1	-	TRBV28	TRBJ2-6	TGTGCCAGCAGTCGGGGGACAGGGGACGCTGGGGCCAACGTCCTGACTTTC	CASSRGTGDAGANVLTF
-	-	TRBV30	TRBJ2-1	TGTGCCTGGGGGATAAGGGGTAATGAGCAGTTCTTC	CAWGIRGNEQFF
-	-	TRBV25-1	TRBJ1-1	TGTGCCAGCAGTGATGACACCTTGCACAGGGCCCCTGAAGCTTTCTTT	CASSDDTLHRAPEAFF
TRBD1	-	TRBV4-2	TRBJ1-2	TGTGCCAGCAGCCAAGACATAATTACCAGGGACAGCTATGGCTACACCTTC	CASSQDIITRDSYGYTF
-	-	TRBV6-1	TRBJ1-3	TGTGCCAGCAGTGAATATACGGGGGGGATCGGTGGAAACACCATATATTTT	CASSEYTGGIGGNTIYF
-	-	TRBV19	TRBJ2-6	TGTGCCAGTAGTATGGGACACTCTGGGGCCAACGTCCTGACTTTC	CASSMGHSGANVLTF
-	-	TRBV5-4	TRBJ2-2	TGTGCCAGCACCGTGAACACCGGGGAGCTGTTTTTT	CASTVNTGELFF
TRBD1	-	TRBV25-1	TRBJ2-7	TGTGCCAGTCAGCCCGGGACAGGCGTACCCTACGAGCAGTACTTC	CASQPGTGVPYEQYF
-	-	TRBV6-1	TRBJ2-1	TGTGCCAGCAGTAGGTTTGGAGGGGAAAGCGATGAGCAGTTCTTC	CASSRFGGESDEQFF
-	-	TRBV29-1	TRBJ2-2	TGCAGCGTTGAAGTCACAGGGTACACCGGGGAGCTGTTTTTT	CSVEVTGYTGELFF
TRBD1	-	TRBV14	TRBJ1-6	TGTGCCAGCAGCCACGCCACAGGGGGACCCCTCCACTTT	CASSHATGGPLHF
-	-	TRBV19	TRBJ1-2	TGTGCCAGTAGTAACCTACAGTCAACGAAAGGCTACACCTTC	CASSNLQSTKGYTF
TRBD2	-	TRBV27	TRBJ2-7	TGTGCCAGCAGTGGACTAGCGGGAGGCCCCTACGAGCAGTACTTC	CASSGLAGGPYEQYF
-	-	TRBV5-4	TRBJ1-2	TGTGCCAGCAGCTTGGGGACTGCGGGGGGGAGAGGGGGCTACACCTTC	CASSLGTAGGRGGYTF
TRBD1	-	TRBV6-6	TRBJ1-2	TGTGCCAGCAGCCGGGACAGGGGGTCTTATGGCTACACCTTC	CASSRDRGSYGYTF
TRBD2	few	TRBV10-2	TRBJ2-5	TGCGCCAGCAGTGTAGGAGGGAGGGCCGAGACCCAGTACTTC	CASSVGGRAETQYF
TRBD1	-	TRBV29-1	TRBJ2-7	TGCAGCGTTAGCGGATACAGGGGTAACTACGAGCAGTACTTC	CSVSGYRGNYEQYF
-	-	TRBV4-2	TRBJ1-4	TGTGCCAGCAGCCAAGATGTTCATAATGAAAAACTGTTTTTT	CASSQDVHNEKLFF
TRBD1	-	TRBV10-3	TRBJ1-5	TGTGCCATCAGTCCGGACAGGGTCGGAAATCAGCCCCAGCATTTT	CAISPDRVGNQPQHF
TRBD2	-	TRBV18	TRBJ2-4	TGTGCCAGCTCACAGACTAGCGGGAGTGGCAAAAACATTCAGTACTTC	CASSQTSGSGKNIQYF
TRBD1	-	TRBV4-3	TRBJ2-2	TGCGCCAGCAGCCGAGAATCAGACAGGGCCCTTGTGGGGGAGCTGTTTTTT	CASSRESDRALVGELFF
TRBD1	-	TRBV5-3	TRBJ2-6	TGTGCCAGAAGCTCCGGGACAGCTTGCTCTGGGGCCAACGTCCTGACTTTC	CARSSGTACSGANVLTF
-	few	TRBV21-1	TRBJ1-5	TGTGCCAGCAGCTACGGACAGGGAAGCAATCAGCCCCAGCATTTT	CASSYGQGSNQPQHF
-	-	TRBV7-5	TRBJ1-3	TGTGCCAGAAGCCGAGTCGGTTCTTGTAGGGGGCAGGGGGCTCCTGGAAACACCATATATTTT	CARSRVGSCRGQGAPGNTIYF
-	-	TRBV19	TRBJ2-7	TGTGCCAGTAGTATCTGGTACCAGGACAACAACCCCTACGAGCAGTACTTC	CASSIWYQDNNPYEQYF
-	-	TRBV7-6	TRBJ1-2	TGTGCCAGCAGCGCAGGCAGGGATGACTACACCTTC	CASSAGRDDYTF
-	once	TRBV5-6	TRBJ2-7	TGTGCCAGCAGCTTGAGAGGGACACAAGACGCCTACGAGCAGTACTTC	CASSLRGTQDAYEQYF
-	-	TRBV2	TRBJ2-3	TGTGCCAGCAGTGAAAAGCGTAGCACAGATACGCAGTATTTT	CASSEKRSTDTQYF
TRBD1	-	TRBV10-2	TRBJ1-1	TGCGCCAGCAGTGAAAGCAGGGGGACTTCCACTGAAGCTTTCTTT	CASSESRGTSTEAFF
-	-	TRBV10-2	TRBJ2-2	TGCGCCAGCAGTGACGTAGGACAGAACACCGGGGAGCTGTTTTTT	CASSDVGQNTGELFF
TRBD1	-	TRBV14	TRBJ1-2	TGTGCCAGCAGCCAAGATGGGGGACAGGAATTTTTCTATGGCTACACCTTC	CASSQDGGQEFFYGYTF
-	-	TRBV4-2	TRBJ2-2	TGTGCCAGCAGCCCCGTTCGGGGGTGGGAGCTGTTTTTT	CASSPVRGWELFF
TRBD2	-	TRBV27	TRBJ2-7	TGTGCCAGCAGTCCCTCGACTAGCGGGATTTACGAGCAGTACTTC	CASSPSTSGIYEQYF
-	-	TRBV5-6	TRBJ2-6	TGTGCCAGCAGCCCCGAATTTTTGGCCGGGGCCAACGTCCTGACTTTC	CASSPEFLAGANVLTF
-	few	TRBV5-4	TRBJ2-4	TGTGCCAGCAGCTTCGAACAGGGATCCGCCAAAAACATTCAGTACTTC	CASSFEQGSAKNIQYF
-	once	TRBV18	TRBJ2-5	TGTGCCAGCTCACCAGTGATGGGAGATACCCAGTACTTC	CASSPVMGDTQYF
-	-	TRBV2	TRBJ2-7	TGTGCCAGCCAGTCCATCGGGTACTACGAGCAGTACTTC	CASQSIGYYEQYF
-	-	TRBV12-5	TRBJ2-7	TGTGCTAGTGGTTTGGGCTTAGTAGCCTACGAGCAGTACTTC	CASGLGLVAYEQYF
TRBD1	-	TRBV27	TRBJ2-1	TGTGCCAGCAGTTCAGGACAGGGGGGTTACAACAATGAGCAGTTCTTC	CASSSGQGGYNNEQFF
TRBD2	-	TRBV25-1	TRBJ2-5	TGTGCCAGCTCACCTCACGGCGGGGGGCGTGGGGAGACCCAGTACTTC	CASSPHGGGRGETQYF
-	few	TRBV11-2	TRBJ2-6	TGTGCCAGCAGCTTAGTTACAGGGGCCAACGTCCTGACTTTC	CASSLVTGANVLTF
-	once	TRBV7-2	TRBJ2-6	TGTGCCAGCAGCTTAGAGGGGGCTGGGGCCAACGTCCTGACTTTC	CASSLEGAGANVLTF